This note documents a single TCR beta chain sequence. The data were produced by immunoSEQ multiplex PCR, yet TCRdb's version contains in-frame clones alone and is incomplete. The profile shows tens of thousands of clones, around 89% of them singletons. This sample stems from a study of OX40 agonist ivuxolimab in advanced cancers. Whole-study context: Past anti-PD-1, anti-PD-L1 or anti-CTLA-4 therapy was accepted, and 40% had received some.

The CDR3 has 13 residues. Germline loops: CDR1 MDHEN, CDR2 SYDVKM. Trimming removed 5 bases from V and 4 bases from J, with 12 bases in between. Specimen: CD4+ or CD8+ T cells sorted from blood, collected in a trial of the OX40 agonist ivuxolimab. The clonotype was recovered from an adult with an advanced solid tumor such as melanoma, head and neck, liver or kidney cancer. The chain has TRBV28 and TRBJ2-7, with D tentatively TRBD2 (7 bases). In DNA form, the CDR3 reads TGTGCCAGCAGTGGGGGGGCGGATTACGAGCAGTACTTC. Amino acids: CASSGGADYEQYF.